What follows are 11 T cell receptor beta chains derived from one specimen sequenced in a study of blood T cells in healthy people across ages. A sample-barcoded 5' primer and a J-beta primer mix were used in a second PCR of roughly 6 to 11 cycles. TCRdb re-derived calls from the 5' RACE reads in MiXCR, one entry per CDR3 protein. The data hold around 1,000,000 distinct CDR3 sequences, with almost 25% observed a single time. The data were also submitted as part of a second study, on T cells of mothers and their children.

Source material: blood. All receptors come from a girl aged 2 to 9 in good health.

This clonotype was found a few times. J is TRBJ2-5 and V is TRBV12-3 or TRBV12-4; weak D call: TRBD2 (5 bases). Trimming removed 5 bases from V and 12 bases from J, with 22 bases in between. This CDR3 has 14 residues. CDR3 amino acids: CASSPPIEGGRKYF. The CDR3 DNA sequence: TGTGCCAGCAGTCCTCCAATAGAGGGCGGACGAAAGTACTTC.

This clonotype was observed a few times. V and J are TRBV7-9 and TRBJ2-1; D is unresolved. From germline, CDR1 is SEHNR and CDR2 FQNEAQ (reference sequence). The CDR3 runs 15 residues. The V end was cut by 6 bases, the J end by 10 bases, with 22 bases between. This CDR3 is CASSLEALVYREQFF. CDR3 bases: TGTGCCAGCAGTCTCGAGGCTCTAGTCTACAGAGAGCAGTTCTTC.

The V and J genes are TRBV7-9 and TRBJ2-6; tentatively, D is TRBD2 (5 bases). This CDR3 has 14 amino acids. Trimming stripped 11 bases from V and 1 base from J, with 12 bases between. The V gene's germline CDR1 is SEHNR and CDR2 FQNEAQ (reference sequence). The CDR3 nucleotides read TGTGCCGGAGAAACGGGATCTGGGGCCAACGTCCTGACTTTC. Protein sequence: CAGETGSGANVLTF.

This clonotype has only a few counts. The chain combines TRBV9 with TRBJ1-4, with 12 bases identical to TRBD1. Germline V gene sequence: CDR1 SGDLS, CDR2 YYNGEE. The J segment lost 8 bases and the V segment lost 5 bases, leaving 4 bases of the junction unmatched. The CDR3 has 14 residues. Here the CDR3 DNA reads TGTGCCAGCAGTACCGGGACAGGGGGCGAAAAACTGTTTTTT. This encodes CASSTGTGGEKLFF.

This clonotype showed up just a few times. The CDR3: CSVVQGGNIQYF. The CDR3 DNA is TGCAGCGTTGTTCAGGGAGGGAACATTCAGTACTTC. The chain recombines TRBV29-1 with TRBJ2-4; 7 nucleotides agree with TRBD2. V dropped 4 bases and J dropped 7; count of bases not matched to a gene: 4. The length of the CDR3 is 12 residues. The germline V gene encodes CDR1 SQVTM and CDR2 ANQGSEA.

This clonotype was detected a few times. The rearrangement joins TRBV7-6 to TRBJ1-4, with a possible D match to TRBD1 (6 bases). The CDR3 covers 15 residues. Trimming removed 4 bases at V and 8 bases at J, with 17 bases between. Germline V gene lookup returns CDR1 SGHVS and CDR2 FNYEAQ. Here the CDR3 reads CASSSYGSRGEKLFF. The CDR3, as DNA: TGTGCCAGCAGCTCGTACGGGTCCAGGGGCGAAAAACTGTTTTTT.

In its sample, this clonotype was seen a few times. The chain is built from TRBV28 and TRBJ1-1; D not resolved. CDR1 MDHEN and CDR2 SYDVKM come from the germline V gene. This CDR3 has 13 amino acids. V lost 2 bases and J lost 8, with 12 bases in between. The CDR3 nucleotides are TGTGCCAGCAGTTTACGGCCGGGGAGCGAAGCTTTCTTT. This gives the protein CASSLRPGSEAFF.

This clonotype was detected many times. The gene calls are TRBV12-3 or TRBV12-4 and TRBJ2-2; the D is unclear. The CDR3 covers 10 residues. The V end lost 9 bases, the J end lost 5 bases, and 4 bases lay between the germline ends. The CDR3 DNA reads TGTGCCAGTGGGACCGGGGAGCTGTTTTTT. Encoded protein: CASGTGELFF.

This clonotype was counted a few times. The V and J genes are TRBV29-1 and TRBJ2-5; no firm D call. The J call may be in error: the DNA end matches TRBJ2-1 better. The CDR3 is 13 amino acids. In germline, CDR1 is SQVTM, CDR2 ANQGSEA. CDR3 nucleotides: TGCAGCGTTGAAGATGGTGGAAACAATGAGCAGTTCTTC. Translation gives CSVEDGGNNEQFF.

The J gene is TRBJ2-2, the V gene TRBV5-8; 11 positions match TRBD2. After removal of 1 base from V and 7 bases from J, the junction contained 9 bases not matched to a gene. The CDR3 totals 17 residues. Germline CDR1 is SGHTS and CDR2 is YDEGEE. As DNA, the CDR3 is TGTGCCAGCAGCTTGTTGCTTCGGCTAGCGGGAGGCGGGGAGCTGTTTTTT. Protein sequence: CASSLLLRLAGGGELFF.

The chain is built from TRBV12-3 or TRBV12-4 and TRBJ2-2, with D perhaps TRBD1 (5 bases). Trimming removed 6 bases from V and 3 bases from J, with 17 bases in between. CDR3 length equals 16 residues. Here the CDR3 DNA reads TGTGCCAGCAGCCACAGCCTTAGACAGTACACCGGGGAGCTGTTTTTT. The encoded protein is CASSHSLRQYTGELFF.